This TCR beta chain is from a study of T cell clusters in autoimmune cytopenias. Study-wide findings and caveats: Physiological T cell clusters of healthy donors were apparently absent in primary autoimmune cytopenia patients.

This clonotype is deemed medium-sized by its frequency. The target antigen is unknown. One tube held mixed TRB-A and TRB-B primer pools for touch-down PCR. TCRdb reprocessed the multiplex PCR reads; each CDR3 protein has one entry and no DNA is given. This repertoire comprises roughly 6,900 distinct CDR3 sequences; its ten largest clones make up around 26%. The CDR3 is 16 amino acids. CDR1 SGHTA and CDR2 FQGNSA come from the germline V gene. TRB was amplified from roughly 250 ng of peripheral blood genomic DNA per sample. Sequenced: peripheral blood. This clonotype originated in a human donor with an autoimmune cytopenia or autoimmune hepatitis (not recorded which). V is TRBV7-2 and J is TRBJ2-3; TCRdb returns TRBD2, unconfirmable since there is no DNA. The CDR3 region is CASSLGLAGGSDTQYF.